Following are 5 T cell receptor beta chains from one sample sequenced in a study of regulatory T cells in long-lasting Graves disease. Arm-PCR with iRepertoire HTBI primers amplified the CDR3 regions for these TCR beta libraries. TCRdb re-called the multiplex PCR reads through MiXCR, storing one row per CDR3 protein. This table holds 700,000 or so distinct CDR3 sequences, around 32% found once. Time point described: persistent/refractory GD, antithyroid drugs over 5 years with positive TRAb. PBMC-derived RNA was used for the TCR library. The source material was peripheral blood mononuclear cells (PBMCs), sampled when the disease was refractory, from a patient treated with antithyroid drugs. Every receptor here comes from a female donor with Graves disease.

The V gene is TRBV20-1, the J gene TRBJ2-5, with D tentatively TRBD1 (5 bases). The CDR3 spans 13 residues. V was cut by 5 bases and J by 0 bases, with 10 bases left in between. CDR1 is DFQATT and CDR2 is SNEGSKA in the germline V gene (reference sequence). CDR3: CSAAGFDQETQYF. The CDR3 region has the DNA TGCAGTGCTGCAGGGTTCGACCAAGAGACCCAGTACTTC.

The genes are TRBV25-1 and TRBJ1-2; D remains unclear. V lost 2 bases, J lost 3 bases, and 7 bases lay in between. Germline loops: CDR1 MGHDK, CDR2 SYGVNS. CDR3 size: 13 residues. CDR3: CASSEVGDYGYTF. CDR3 sequence (DNA): TGTGCCAGCAGTGAAGTCGGGGACTATGGCTACACCTTC.

This clonotype was counted a few times. This chain links TRBV12-3 or TRBV12-4 with TRBJ1-1, with unresolved D. V lost 9 bases, J lost 1 base, and 15 bases lay in between. This CDR3 comprises 14 residues. CDR3 DNA: TGTGCCAGTCTCCTTGGGCTGGGGAACACTGAAGCTTTCTTT. This translates into CASLLGLGNTEAFF.

Ten or more counts support this clonotype. The chain is built from TRBV2 and TRBJ1-2; D gene uncertain. CDR1 SNHLY and CDR2 FYNNEI come from the germline V gene. V was clipped by 8 bases and J by 8 bases, with 3 bases between them. The CDR3 runs to 8 residues. In nucleotides, the CDR3 is TGTGCCAGCCGCGGCTACACCTTC. The encoded protein is CASRGYTF. Looking up the rest from reference TRBV2 and TRBJ1-2 gives the full variable domain: EPEVTQTPSHQVTQMGQEVILRCVPISNHLYFYWYRQILGQKVEFLVSFYNNEISEKSEIFDDQFSVERPDGSNFTLKIRSTKLEDSAMYFCASRGYTFGSGTRLTVV.

CDR3 bases: TGTGCCAGCGGGTCCAGGGCGAGGGGAAACACCATATATTTT. Residues: CASGSRARGNTIYF. The chain is built from TRBV28 and TRBJ1-3, with D possibly TRBD1 on 5 matching bases. V was trimmed by 8 bases and J by 4 bases, leaving 15 bases between them. The CDR3 spans 14 residues. Germline CDR1 MDHEN, CDR2 SYDVKM.